This TCR beta chain originates from a study of T cell repertoires in ileal Crohn's disease. Background on the study: M6 samples are neoterminal ileum biopsies from postoperative colonoscopy.

This CDR3 region has 15 residues. The V segment lost 0 bases and the J segment 3 bases; nucleotides outside the gene matches: 1. Looked up from germline, CDR1 is LNHNV and CDR2 is YYDKDF (reference sequence). Time point reported: neoterminal ileum biopsy at postoperative endoscopy, about 6 months after surgery. TCRdb's table, derived via immunoSEQ multiplex PCR, lists solely in-frame clones and lacks some. The sample yields 55,000 to 65,000 clones, roughly 91% seen once. General study results and limits: Active smokers at surgery had more clonal expansions than non-smokers. High-frequency clones were more common in sorted CD8 than CD4 cells. Endoscopy was done a median approximately seven months after surgery.

Note on this clone: Its antigen remains unknown.

The source material was ileal tissue. This receptor was identified in an adult with Crohn's disease. This chain uses TRBV15 with TRBJ2-1, with 8 nucleotides matching TRBD2. CDR3 in amino acids: CATSRDSGVYNEQFF. CDR3 nucleotide sequence: TGTGCCACCAGCAGAGATAGCGGGGTCTACAATGAGCAGTTCTTC. Full variable domain (rest looked up from reference TRBV15 and TRBJ2-1): DAMVIQNPRYQVTQFGKPVTLSCSQTLNHNVMYWYQQKSSQAPKLLFHYYDKDFNNEADTPDNFQSRRPNTSFCFLDIRSPGLGDTAMYLCATSRDSGVYNEQFFGPGTRLTVL.